These 11 T cell receptor beta chains came from one sample sequenced in a study of radiation and T cells in renal cell carcinoma. Sequencing used immunoSEQ multiplex PCR; TCRdb keeps in-frame clones, though not all of them. Among tens of thousands of clones, around 72% were seen once, and the ten largest hold 6% to 9.5%. The time point was: baseline pretreatment blood. Treatment specified: 15 Gy SBRT to primary tumor, nephrectomy 4 weeks later. The sequencing here drew on blood, taken from a patient whose treatment included radiotherapy and nephrectomy. Source of these receptors: a man aged 60 to 69 with renal cell carcinoma.

This chain's CDR3 is CASSSDQLQGVSSYNEQFF. CDR3 coding DNA: TGTGCCAGCAGCTCAGATCAACTACAGGGAGTAAGCTCCTACAATGAGCAGTTCTTC. The rearrangement joins TRBV7-8 to TRBJ2-1, with D possibly being TRBD1 (6 bases). Germline values: CDR1 SGHVS, CDR2 FQNEAQ. Trimming cost V 4 bases and J 0 bases, with 22 bases left between them. The CDR3 is 19 residues long.

The chain employs TRBV29-1 and TRBJ2-5; TRBD1 aligns across 8 bases. The J call may be in error: the DNA end matches TRBJ2-7 better. The CDR3 is made up of 13 amino acids. Looked up from germline, CDR1 is SQVTM and CDR2 is ANQGSEA. CDR3 DNA sequence: TGCAGCGTTAGGACAGGGTTGTCCTACGAGCAGTACTTC. The encoded protein is CSVRTGLSYEQYF.

V usage is TRBV18 and J usage is TRBJ1-5, with D maybe TRBD1 (5 bases). V lost 0 bases and J 4 bases, leaving 13 bases between the germline ends. This CDR3 is built from 16 residues. Germline CDR1 KGHSH, CDR2 LQKENI. CDR3: CASSPPGLTTNQPQHF. In nucleotides, the CDR3 is TGTGCCAGCTCACCACCGGGGCTCACCACTAATCAGCCCCAGCATTTT.

This rearrangement joins TRBV4-2 to TRBJ2-3; 10 bases line up with TRBD2. CDR1 and CDR2 (germline): LGHNA, YNFKEQ. V was pared by 1 base and J by 0 bases, with 13 bases of the junction left unmatched. This CDR3 comprises 20 residues. The CDR3 spells CASSQVRGPSSGGSTDTQYF. The CDR3 DNA reads as TGTGCCAGCAGCCAAGTACGGGGCCCCTCTAGCGGGGGAAGCACAGATACGCAGTATTTT.

V gene TRBV11-3 combines with J gene TRBJ2-1, with D possibly matching TRBD1 (6 bases). Germline V CDR1 and CDR2: SGHNT, YENEEA. V was clipped by 1 base and J by 3 bases, with 13 bases between them. The CDR3 is 16 amino acids. The CDR3 DNA follows: TGTGCCAGCAGCTTAGGGGGCATAGGGGGCTACAATGAGCAGTTCTTC. It is translated as CASSLGGIGGYNEQFF.

This chain uses TRBV9 with TRBJ1-2; D remains unclear. Germline assignment: CDR1 SGDLS and CDR2 YYNGEE. The ends were cut back, 0 bases at V and 5 bases at J, with 14 bases in the middle. The CDR3 has 15 amino acids. This chain's CDR3 is CASSVDHAGGYGYTF. CDR3 bases: TGTGCCAGCAGCGTAGACCACGCGGGTGGTTATGGCTACACCTTC.

The chain combines TRBV18 with TRBJ2-7, with 7 bases that match TRBD1. V lost 4 bases, J lost 7 bases, and 4 bases stayed unmatched. The germline V gene encodes CDR1 KGHSH and CDR2 LQKENI. The CDR3 consists of 12 residues. The CDR3 reads CASSLPGGEQYV. CDR3 DNA sequence: TGTGCCAGCTCACTCCCAGGGGGTGAGCAGTACGTC.

This chain joins TRBV19 and TRBJ2-7, with D maybe TRBD1 (6 bases). The V end was cut by 3 bases, the J end by 0 bases, with 12 bases between. This CDR3 spans 15 amino acids. Germline V lookup: CDR1 LNHDA, CDR2 SQIVND (reference sequence). The CDR3 DNA reads as TGTGCCAGTAGTATGAAGTTGGACAGCTCCTACGAGCAGTACGTC. Its protein product is CASSMKLDSSYEQYV.

The gene calls are TRBV5-1 and TRBJ2-3; D is tentatively TRBD1 or TRBD2 (5 bases each). V was cut by 4 bases and J by 4 bases, with 19 bases left in between. Germline V CDR1 and CDR2: SGHRS, YFSETQ. The CDR3 consists of 16 residues. The CDR3 nucleotides read TGCGCCAGCAGCCCAGAGGGACGGCCAGGCGCAGATACGCAGTATTTT. It yields the protein CASSPEGRPGADTQYF.

This clone was counted between two and nine times. The chain carries TRBV30 and TRBJ2-5; 12 bases match TRBD2. V lost 0 bases, J lost 5 bases, and 10 bases stayed unmatched. The CDR3 is 17 residues long. CDR1 is GTSNPN and CDR2 is SVGIG in the germline V gene (reference sequence). The CDR3 loop is CAWSVSLAGGPRETQYF. The CDR3 coding sequence is TGTGCCTGGAGTGTAAGCCTAGCGGGAGGGCCGCGGGAGACCCAGTACTTC.

The V and J genes are TRBV27 and TRBJ1-3; no reliable D call. Germline V gene lookup returns CDR1 MNHEY and CDR2 SMNVEV (reference sequence). This CDR3 region has 14 residues. The germline V and J ends were trimmed by 4 bases and 9 bases, with 16 bases remaining between them. CDR3 sequence reads: CASSYGPGRGTIYF. The CDR3 DNA reads TGTGCCAGCAGTTACGGACCGGGCCGGGGCACCATATATTTT.